This paragraph covers one TCR beta chain sequence. This entry belongs to a study of blood T cell repertoires in COVID-19. Study-wide background: PBMCs, B-cell-depleted T cells, or T cells were the source of the cDNA or gDNA that made up the material.

J lost 1 base, V lost 3 bases, and 6 bases had no gene match. Per germline, CDR1 SNHLY and CDR2 FYNNEI. The CDR3 sequence is 16 residues long. TCRdb's copy holds only in-frame clones and misses some; the assay was immunoSEQ multiplex PCR. The sample shows 75,000 to 95,000 clones, approximately 90% of them seen only once. Sample: peripheral blood. The chain is built from TRBV2 and TRBJ2-3; 8 nucleotides agree with TRBD2. The receptor was derived from a man aged 50 to 59 with active COVID-19. The DNA for the CDR3 is TGTGCCAGCAGTGAGGGCCCGGGACTAGGCACAGATACGCAGTATTTT. As protein: CASSEGPGLGTDTQYF. The full variable domain, its missing parts supplied by reference TRBV2 and TRBJ2-3, is EPEVTQTPSHQVTQMGQEVILRCVPISNHLYFYWYRQILGQKVEFLVSFYNNEISEKSEIFDDQFSVERPDGSNFTLKIRSTKLEDSAMYFCASSEGPGLGTDTQYFGPGTRLTVL.